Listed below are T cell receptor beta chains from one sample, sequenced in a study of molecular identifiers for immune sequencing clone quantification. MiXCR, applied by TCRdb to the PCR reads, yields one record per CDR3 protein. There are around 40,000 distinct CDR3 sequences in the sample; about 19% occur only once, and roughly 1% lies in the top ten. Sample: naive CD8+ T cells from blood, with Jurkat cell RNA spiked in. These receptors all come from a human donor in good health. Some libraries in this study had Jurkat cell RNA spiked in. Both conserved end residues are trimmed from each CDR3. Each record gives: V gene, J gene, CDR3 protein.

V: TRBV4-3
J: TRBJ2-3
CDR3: ASSQVLGTSGITDTQY

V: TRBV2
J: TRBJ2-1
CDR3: ASSELDIGPTWEQF

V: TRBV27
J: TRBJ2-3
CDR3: ASRDSFGTDTQY

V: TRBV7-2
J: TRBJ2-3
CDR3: ASSARLAGDYTDTQY

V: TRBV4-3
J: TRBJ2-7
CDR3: ASSQDRWEATYEQY

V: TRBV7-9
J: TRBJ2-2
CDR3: ASSLPPPAGELF

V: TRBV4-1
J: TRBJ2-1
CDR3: ASSQDQGSGNEQF

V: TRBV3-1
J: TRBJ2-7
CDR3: ASSQEAEARSSYEQY

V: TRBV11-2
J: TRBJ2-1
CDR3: ASSLGGGTSSYNEQF

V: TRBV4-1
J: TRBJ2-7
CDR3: ASSQELGQLGYEQY

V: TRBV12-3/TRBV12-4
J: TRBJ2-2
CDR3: ASSLSATRTTGELF

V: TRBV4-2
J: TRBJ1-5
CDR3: ASSQVGGLVDQPQH

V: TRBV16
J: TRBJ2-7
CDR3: ASSPWDRTYEQY

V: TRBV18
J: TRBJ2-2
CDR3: ASSPMGQGNTGELF

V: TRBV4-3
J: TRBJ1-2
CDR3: ASSQGENRYGYT

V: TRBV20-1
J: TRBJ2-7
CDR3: SARDRDSLHEQY

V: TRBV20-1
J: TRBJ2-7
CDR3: SARDPETYEQY

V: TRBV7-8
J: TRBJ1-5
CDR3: ASSLVRDSRRNNQPQR

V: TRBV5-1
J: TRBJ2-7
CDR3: ASRRGREQY

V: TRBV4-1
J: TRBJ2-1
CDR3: ASSTGTRQF

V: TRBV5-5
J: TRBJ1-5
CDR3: ASSFPGANQPQH

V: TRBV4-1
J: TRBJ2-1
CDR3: ASALGQGAVNEQF